This TCR beta chain was retrieved from a study of CD8 T cells in ankylosing spondylitis (dated by TCRdb to the late 2010s). Regarding the research as a whole: The study profiled T cell receptor beta repertoires in healthy donors and ankylosing spondylitis patients to find disease-linked TCR variants. In total, the full study cohort was made up of 85 to 140 healthy donors and about two dozen ankylosing spondylitis patients. Peripheral blood was sampled, and synovial fluid was additionally collected from ankylosing spondylitis patients.

Of note for this clonotype: No antigen is known for it. Base qualities are not at hand, and no much larger clone is one base apart.

For sequencing, an Illumina HiSeq 2500 was employed. Quantitative 5'-RACE with molecular barcodes was the method used to prepare the TCR beta libraries. The paper's processing steps were these. A new computational method, built on a probabilistic model of VDJ rearrangement, was used to identify disease-linked TCR variants. TCRdb took the public reads, trimmed them with fastp at Q25, ran MiXCR for clone calling and kept in-frame beta chains. Under each unique CDR3 protein, matching rows form one entry showing the most common genes and DNA. TCRdb's processing, not the study's, gives the V and J calls here. This sample comprises 700,000 to 1,000,000 distinct CDR3 sequences, approximately 12% of them detected only once. The ten largest clonotypes hold about 0.5% of the sample. From the cysteine through the phenylalanine, the CDR3 covers 13 amino acids. This entry keeps only the CDR3 DNA: 39 bases, framed from base 1. CDR1 and CDR2, looked up from the germline V gene, are MRHNA and SNTAGT. The junction carries 7 bases between V and J, which are trimmed by 2 bases and 6 bases respectively.

What the study reported, not specific to this receptor: Blood from ankylosing spondylitis patients appeared to be characterized by a TCR beta motif made up of several highly homologous amino acid variants. The disease-linked clones showed a CD8+ phenotype and occurred at relatively low frequencies in peripheral blood. According to the report, matched synovial fluid samples from ankylosing spondylitis patients were significantly enriched for the disease-linked clones. Some motif variants had previously been reported in the synovial fluid and blood of reactive arthritis patients, which suggests shared mechanisms of disease initiation.

The sample taken for sequencing was blood, either unsorted or a sorted T cell fraction (not recorded which). Here the chain combines TRBV6-4 and TRBJ2-2; the best D guess is TRBD2, with 5 bases matching. This clonotype was obtained from a male donor with ankylosing spondylitis. In nucleotides, the sequence is TGTGCCAGCAGTGACGAGGAGGCCGGGGAGCTGTTTTTT. This sequence encodes CASSDEEAGELFF.